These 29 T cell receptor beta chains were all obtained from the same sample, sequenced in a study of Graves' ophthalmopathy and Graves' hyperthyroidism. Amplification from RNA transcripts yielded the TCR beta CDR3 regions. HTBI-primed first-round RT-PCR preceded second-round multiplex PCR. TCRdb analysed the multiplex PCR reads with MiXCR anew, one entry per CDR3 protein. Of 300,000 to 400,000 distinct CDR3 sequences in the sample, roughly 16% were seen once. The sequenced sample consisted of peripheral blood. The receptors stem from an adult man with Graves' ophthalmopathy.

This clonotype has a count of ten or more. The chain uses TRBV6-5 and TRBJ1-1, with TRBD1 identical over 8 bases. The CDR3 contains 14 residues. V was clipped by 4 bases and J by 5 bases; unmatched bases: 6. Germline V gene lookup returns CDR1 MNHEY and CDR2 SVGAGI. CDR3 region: CASSSRQGYTEAFF. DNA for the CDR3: TGTGCCAGCAGTTCGAGACAGGGGTATACTGAAGCTTTCTTT.

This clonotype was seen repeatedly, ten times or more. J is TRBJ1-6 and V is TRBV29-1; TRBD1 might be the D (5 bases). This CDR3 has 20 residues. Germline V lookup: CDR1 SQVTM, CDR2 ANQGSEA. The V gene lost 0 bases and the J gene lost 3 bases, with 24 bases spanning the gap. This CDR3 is CSVEDDAGVRFLHYNSPLHF. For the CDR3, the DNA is TGCAGCGTTGAAGATGACGCGGGGGTGCGGTTTCTTCACTATAATTCACCCCTCCACTTT.

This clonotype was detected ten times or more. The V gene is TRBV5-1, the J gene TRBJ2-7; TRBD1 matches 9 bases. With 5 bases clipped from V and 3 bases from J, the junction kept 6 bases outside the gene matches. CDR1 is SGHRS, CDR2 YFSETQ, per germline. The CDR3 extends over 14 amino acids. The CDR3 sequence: CASRHPGQGYEQYF. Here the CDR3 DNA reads TGCGCCAGCAGACATCCGGGACAGGGCTACGAGCAGTACTTC.

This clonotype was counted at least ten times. The CDR3 DNA reads TGTGCCAGTGCCAGGGGGCCTCCGGGATATGGCTACACCTTC. Translated, it gives CASARGPPGYGYTF. The genes are TRBV27 and TRBJ1-2; TRBD1 matches 8 bases. Germline trimming cut 9 bases from V and 5 bases from J; bases unmatched to any gene: 11. Germline V gene sequence: CDR1 MNHEY, CDR2 SMNVEV (reference sequence). The CDR3 is made up of 14 amino acids.

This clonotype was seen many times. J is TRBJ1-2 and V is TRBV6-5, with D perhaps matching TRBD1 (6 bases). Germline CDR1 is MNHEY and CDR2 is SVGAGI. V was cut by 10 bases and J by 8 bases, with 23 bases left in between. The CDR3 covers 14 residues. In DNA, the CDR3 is TGTGCCACCGAGACCGGTGGAACAGGGAGAGGCTACACCTTC. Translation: CATETGGTGRGYTF.

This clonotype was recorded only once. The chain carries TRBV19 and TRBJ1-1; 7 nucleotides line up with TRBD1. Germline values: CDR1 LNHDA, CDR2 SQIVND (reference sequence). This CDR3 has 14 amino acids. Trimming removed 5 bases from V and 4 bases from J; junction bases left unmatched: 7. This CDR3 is CASSGGGPVTEAFF. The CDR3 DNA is TGTGCCAGTAGTGGAGGGGGCCCGGTCACTGAAGCTTTCTTT.

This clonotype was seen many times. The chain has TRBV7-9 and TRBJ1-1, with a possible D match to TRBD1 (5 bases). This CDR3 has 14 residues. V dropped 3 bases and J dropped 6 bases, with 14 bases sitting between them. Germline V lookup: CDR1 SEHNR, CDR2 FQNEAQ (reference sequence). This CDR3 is CASSFYSTASEAFF. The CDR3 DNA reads TGTGCCAGCAGCTTTTATTCGACAGCCTCTGAAGCTTTCTTT.

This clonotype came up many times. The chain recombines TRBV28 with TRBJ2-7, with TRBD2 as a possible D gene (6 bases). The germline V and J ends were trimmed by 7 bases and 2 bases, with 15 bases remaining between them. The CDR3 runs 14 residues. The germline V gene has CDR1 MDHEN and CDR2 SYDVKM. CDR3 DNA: TGTGCCAGCAAACCGGGACTCTCAGCCTACGAGCAGTACTTC. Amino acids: CASKPGLSAYEQYF.

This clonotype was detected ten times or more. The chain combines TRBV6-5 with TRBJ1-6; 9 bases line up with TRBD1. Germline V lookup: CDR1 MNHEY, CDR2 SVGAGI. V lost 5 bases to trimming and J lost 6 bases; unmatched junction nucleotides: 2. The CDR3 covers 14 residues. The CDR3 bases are TGTGCCAGCAGTCGGACAGGGGCTAATTCACCCCTCCACTTT. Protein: CASSRTGANSPLHF.

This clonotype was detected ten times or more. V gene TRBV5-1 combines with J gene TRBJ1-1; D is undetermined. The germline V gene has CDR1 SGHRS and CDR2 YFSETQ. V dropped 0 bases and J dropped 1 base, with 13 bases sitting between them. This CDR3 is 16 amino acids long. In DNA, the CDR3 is TGCGCCAGCAGCTTGGAGGGCCCCGAGAAGAACACTGAAGCTTTCTTT. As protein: CASSLEGPEKNTEAFF.

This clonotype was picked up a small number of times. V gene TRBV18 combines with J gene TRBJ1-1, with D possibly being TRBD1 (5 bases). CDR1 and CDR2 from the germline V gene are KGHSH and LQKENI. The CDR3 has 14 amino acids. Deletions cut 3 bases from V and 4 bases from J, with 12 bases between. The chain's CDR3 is CASSPKRDPTEAFF. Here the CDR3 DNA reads TGTGCCAGCTCACCGAAGCGGGACCCCACTGAAGCTTTCTTT.

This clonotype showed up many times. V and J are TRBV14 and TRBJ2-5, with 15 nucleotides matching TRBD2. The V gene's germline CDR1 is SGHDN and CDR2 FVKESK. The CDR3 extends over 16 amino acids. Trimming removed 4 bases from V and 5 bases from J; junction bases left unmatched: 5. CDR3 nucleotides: TGTGCCAGCAGCCGGACTAGCGGGGGGGCATGGGAGACCCAGTACTTC. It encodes CASSRTSGGAWETQYF. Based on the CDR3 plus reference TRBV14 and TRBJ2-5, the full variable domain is EAGVTQFPSHSVIEKGQTVTLRCDPISGHDNLYWYRRVMGKEIKFLLHFVKESKQDESGMPNNRFLAERTGGTYSTLKVQPAELEDSGVYFCASSRTSGGAWETQYFGPGTRLLVL.

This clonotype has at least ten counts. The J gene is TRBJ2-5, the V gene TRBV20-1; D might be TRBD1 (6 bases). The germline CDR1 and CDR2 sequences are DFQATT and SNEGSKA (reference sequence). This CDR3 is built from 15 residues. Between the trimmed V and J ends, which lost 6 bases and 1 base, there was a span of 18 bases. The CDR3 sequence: CSASPGQQPQETQYF. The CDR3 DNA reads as TGCAGTGCGTCGCCGGGACAACAGCCCCAAGAGACCCAGTACTTC.

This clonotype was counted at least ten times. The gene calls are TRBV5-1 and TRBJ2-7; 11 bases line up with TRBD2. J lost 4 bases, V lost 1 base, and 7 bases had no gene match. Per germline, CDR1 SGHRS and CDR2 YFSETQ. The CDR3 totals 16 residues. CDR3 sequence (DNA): TGCGCCAGCAGCTTGAACGTAGCGGGGGGGCCGTACGAGCAGTACTTC. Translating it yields CASSLNVAGGPYEQYF.

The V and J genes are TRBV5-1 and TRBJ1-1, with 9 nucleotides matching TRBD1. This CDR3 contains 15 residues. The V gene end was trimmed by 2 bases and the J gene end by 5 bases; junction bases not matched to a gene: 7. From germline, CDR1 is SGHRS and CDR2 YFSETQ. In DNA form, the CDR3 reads TGCGCCAGCAGCTTCAGGACAGGGGATAGGACTGAAGCTTTCTTT. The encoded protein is CASSFRTGDRTEAFF.

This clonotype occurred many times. CDR3 sequence reads: CATSRVPGGIYEQYF. CDR3 bases: TGTGCCACCAGCAGAGTGCCGGGAGGTATCTACGAGCAGTACTTC. The rearrangement joins TRBV15 to TRBJ2-7, with 7 bases matching TRBD2. Trimming cost V 1 base and J 3 bases; bases outside gene matches: 6. This CDR3 spans 15 amino acids. In germline, CDR1 is LNHNV, CDR2 YYDKDF (reference sequence).

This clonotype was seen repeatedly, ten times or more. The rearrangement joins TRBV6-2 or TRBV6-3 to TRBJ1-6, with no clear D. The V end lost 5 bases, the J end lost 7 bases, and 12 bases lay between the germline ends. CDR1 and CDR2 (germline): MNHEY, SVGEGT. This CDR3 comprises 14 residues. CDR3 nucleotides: TGTGCCAGCAGTCGTTCCTTCCACAATTCACCCCTCCACTTT. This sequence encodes CASSRSFHNSPLHF.

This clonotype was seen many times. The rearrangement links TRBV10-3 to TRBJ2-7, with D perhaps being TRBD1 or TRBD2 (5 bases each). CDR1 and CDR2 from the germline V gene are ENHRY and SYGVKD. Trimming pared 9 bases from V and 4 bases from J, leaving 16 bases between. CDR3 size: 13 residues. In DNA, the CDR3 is TGTGCCATGAGGGGTAGGGATACTTACGAGCAGTACTTC. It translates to CAMRGRDTYEQYF.

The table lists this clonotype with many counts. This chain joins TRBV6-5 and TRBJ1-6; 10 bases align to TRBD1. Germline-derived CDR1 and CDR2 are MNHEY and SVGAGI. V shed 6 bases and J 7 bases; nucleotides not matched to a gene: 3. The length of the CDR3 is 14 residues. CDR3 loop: CASSAGQGNSPLHF. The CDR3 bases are TGTGCCAGCAGCGCGGGACAGGGGAATTCACCCCTCCACTTT.

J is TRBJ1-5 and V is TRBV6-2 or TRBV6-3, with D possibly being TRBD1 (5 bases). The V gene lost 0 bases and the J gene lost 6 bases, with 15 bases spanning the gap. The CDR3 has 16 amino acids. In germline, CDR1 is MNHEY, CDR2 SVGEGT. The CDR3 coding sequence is TGTGCCAGCAGTTACTCCTCCTCGTGGGGCATTCAGCCCCAGCATTTT. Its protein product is CASSYSSSWGIQPQHF.

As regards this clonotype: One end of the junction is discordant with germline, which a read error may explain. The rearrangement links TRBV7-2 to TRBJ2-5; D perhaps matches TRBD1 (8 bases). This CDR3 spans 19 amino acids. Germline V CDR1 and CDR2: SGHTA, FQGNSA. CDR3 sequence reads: CASCLAGPSPGQAQETQYF. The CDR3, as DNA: TGTGCCAGCTGCTTAGCGGGCCCGTCTCCGGGACAGGCCCAAGAGACCCAGTACTTC. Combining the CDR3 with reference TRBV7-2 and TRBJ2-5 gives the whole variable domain GAGVSQSPSNKVTEKGKDVELRCDPISGHTALYWYRQSLGQGLEFLIYFQGNSAPDKSGLPSDRFSAERTGGSVSTLTIQRTQQEDSAVYLCASCLAGPSPGQAQETQYFGPGTRLLVL.

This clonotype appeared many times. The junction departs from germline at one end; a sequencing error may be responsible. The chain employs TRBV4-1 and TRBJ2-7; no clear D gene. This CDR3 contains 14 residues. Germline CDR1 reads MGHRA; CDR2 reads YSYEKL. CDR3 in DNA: TGCGCCAGCAGCAAAGACAAGGGCCCCTACGAGCAGTACTTC. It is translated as CASSKDKGPYEQYF.

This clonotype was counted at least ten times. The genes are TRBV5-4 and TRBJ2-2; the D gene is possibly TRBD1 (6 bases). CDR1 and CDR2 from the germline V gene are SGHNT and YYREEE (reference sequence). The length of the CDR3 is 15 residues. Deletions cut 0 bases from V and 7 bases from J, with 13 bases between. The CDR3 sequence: CASSLDAGDDGELFF. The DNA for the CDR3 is TGTGCCAGCAGCTTGGATGCAGGGGATGACGGGGAGCTGTTTTTT.

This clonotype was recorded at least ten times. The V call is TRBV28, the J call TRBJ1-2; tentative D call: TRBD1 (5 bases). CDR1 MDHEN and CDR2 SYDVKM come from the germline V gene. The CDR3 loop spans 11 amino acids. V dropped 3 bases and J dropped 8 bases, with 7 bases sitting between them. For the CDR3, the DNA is TGTGCCAGCAGTTTGGGGCCCGGCTACACCTTC. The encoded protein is CASSLGPGYTF.

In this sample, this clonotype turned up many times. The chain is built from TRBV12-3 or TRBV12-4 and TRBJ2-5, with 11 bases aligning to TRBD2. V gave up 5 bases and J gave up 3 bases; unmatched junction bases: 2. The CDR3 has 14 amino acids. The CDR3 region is CASSGTSGKETQYF. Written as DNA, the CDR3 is TGTGCCAGCAGTGGGACTAGCGGAAAAGAGACCCAGTACTTC.

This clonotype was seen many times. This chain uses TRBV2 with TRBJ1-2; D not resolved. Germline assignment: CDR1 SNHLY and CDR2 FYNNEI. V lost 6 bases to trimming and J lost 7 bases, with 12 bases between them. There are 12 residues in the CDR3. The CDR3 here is CASREFGSGYTF. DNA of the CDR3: TGTGCCAGCAGGGAGTTCGGCAGTGGCTACACCTTC.

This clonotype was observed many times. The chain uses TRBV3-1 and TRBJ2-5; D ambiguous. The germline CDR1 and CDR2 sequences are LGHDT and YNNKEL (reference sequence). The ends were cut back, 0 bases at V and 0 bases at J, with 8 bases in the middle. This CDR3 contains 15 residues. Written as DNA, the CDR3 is TGTGCCAGCAGCCAAGATACCGCGCACCAAGAGACCCAGTACTTC. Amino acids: CASSQDTAHQETQYF.

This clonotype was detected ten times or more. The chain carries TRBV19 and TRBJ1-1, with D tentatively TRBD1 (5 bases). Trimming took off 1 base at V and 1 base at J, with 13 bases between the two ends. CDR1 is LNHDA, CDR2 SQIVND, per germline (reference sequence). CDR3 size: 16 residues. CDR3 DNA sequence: TGTGCCAGTAGTATAGGGGGCGTCGGGTCGAACACTGAAGCTTTCTTT. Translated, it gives CASSIGGVGSNTEAFF.

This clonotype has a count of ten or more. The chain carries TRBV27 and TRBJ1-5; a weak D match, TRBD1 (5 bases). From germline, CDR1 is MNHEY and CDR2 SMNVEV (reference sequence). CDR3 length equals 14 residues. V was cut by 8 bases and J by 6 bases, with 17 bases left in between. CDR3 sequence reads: CASALLGAGQPQHF. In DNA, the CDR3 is TGTGCCAGCGCCCTCTTAGGGGCGGGTCAGCCCCAGCATTTT.